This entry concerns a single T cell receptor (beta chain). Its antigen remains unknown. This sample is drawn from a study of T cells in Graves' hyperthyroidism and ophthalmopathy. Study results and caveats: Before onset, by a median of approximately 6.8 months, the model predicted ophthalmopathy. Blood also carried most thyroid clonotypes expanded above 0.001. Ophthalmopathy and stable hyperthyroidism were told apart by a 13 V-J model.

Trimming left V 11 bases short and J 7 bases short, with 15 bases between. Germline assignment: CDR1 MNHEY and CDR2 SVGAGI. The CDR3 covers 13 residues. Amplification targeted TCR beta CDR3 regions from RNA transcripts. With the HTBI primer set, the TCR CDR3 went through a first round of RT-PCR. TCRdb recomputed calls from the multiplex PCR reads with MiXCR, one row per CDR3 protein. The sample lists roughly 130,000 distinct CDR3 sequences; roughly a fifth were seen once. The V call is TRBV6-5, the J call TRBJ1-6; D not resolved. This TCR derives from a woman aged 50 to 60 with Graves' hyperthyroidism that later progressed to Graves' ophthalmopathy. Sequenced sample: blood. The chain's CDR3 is CAAKLAGNSPLHF. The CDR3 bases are TGTGCCGCTAAATTGGCAGGCAATTCACCCCTCCACTTT.